These 21 T cell receptor beta chains were all obtained from the same sample, sequenced in a study of blood T cell repertoires in COVID-19. The data were produced by immunoSEQ multiplex PCR, yet TCRdb's version contains in-frame clones alone and is incomplete. The sample has under 70,000 clones; around 90% are singletons. The specimen was peripheral blood. The source is a woman in her sixties or seventies with COVID-19, enrolled during active disease.

V usage is TRBV12-3 or TRBV12-4 and J usage is TRBJ1-1, with D possibly being TRBD1 (5 bases). This CDR3 is built from 13 residues. Trimming took off 7 bases at V and 6 bases at J, with 15 bases between the two ends. DNA for the CDR3: TGTGCCAGCACCCTGGGGGGTGGTTCTGAAGCTTTCTTT. Its protein is CASTLGGGSEAFF.

The rearrangement uses TRBV28 and TRBJ1-5, with D tentatively TRBD1 (6 bases). CDR3 length: 14 amino acids. Per germline, CDR1 MDHEN and CDR2 SYDVKM. The V end was cut by 2 bases, the J end by 3 bases, with 8 bases between. Written as DNA, the CDR3 is TGTGCCAGCAGTTTAGGACAGAACAATCAGCCCCAGCATTTT. It codes for CASSLGQNNQPQHF.

V is TRBV5-1 and J is TRBJ2-7, with 13 bases identical to TRBD2. This CDR3 contains 14 residues. Germline V CDR1 and CDR2: SGHRS, YFSETQ. Germline trimming cut 4 bases from V and 3 bases from J; bases unmatched to any gene: 1. CDR3: CASSRTSGSYEQYF. Written as DNA, the CDR3 is TGCGCCAGCAGCAGGACTAGCGGGAGCTACGAGCAGTACTTC.

The chain couples TRBV7-2 to TRBJ1-4; 7 bases map to TRBD1. The CDR3 runs to 15 residues. Trimming cost V 5 bases and J 7 bases; bases outside gene matches: 10. The germline V gene encodes CDR1 SGHTA and CDR2 FQGNSA. The CDR3 spells CASSPQTGKGEKLFF. DNA of the CDR3: TGTGCCAGCAGCCCCCAGACAGGGAAAGGTGAAAAACTGTTTTTT.

The V call is TRBV14, the J call TRBJ1-2; 8 bases line up with TRBD1. V was pared by 5 bases and J by 3 bases, with 5 bases of the junction left unmatched. The CDR3 contains 14 residues. Germline values: CDR1 SGHDN, CDR2 FVKESK. CDR3 in amino acids: CASSEGQGYYGYTF. The CDR3 DNA is TGTGCCAGCAGCGAAGGACAGGGATACTATGGCTACACCTTC.

The chain links TRBV19 to TRBJ2-3; 8 nucleotides match TRBD2. CDR3 length equals 14 residues. The germline V gene has CDR1 LNHDA and CDR2 SQIVND (reference sequence). After removal of 5 bases from V and 5 bases from J, the junction contained 6 bases not matched to a gene. CDR3 in amino acids: CASSLGLAGDTQYF. In nucleotides, the CDR3 is TGTGCCAGTAGTTTAGGACTAGCTGGAGATACGCAGTATTTT.

The chain links TRBV10-3 to TRBJ1-2; D gene ambiguous. CDR3 length equals 13 residues. V was pared by 6 bases and J by 6 bases, with 14 bases between. Germline CDR1 ENHRY, CDR2 SYGVKD. CDR3 bases: TGTGCCATCAGCCCCCTAGAGGAGAATGGCTACACCTTC. Amino acid sequence: CAISPLEENGYTF.

This chain connects TRBV7-8 to TRBJ1-2; perhaps TRBD1 as D (5 bases). This CDR3 spans 15 amino acids. Germline-derived CDR1 and CDR2 are SGHVS and FQNEAQ. The germline V and J ends were trimmed by 5 bases and 4 bases, with 17 bases remaining between them. CDR3 coding DNA: TGTGCCAGCAGCCCGGGGGTCCTCCCAGGCTATGGCTACACCTTC. Translating gives CASSPGVLPGYGYTF.

V and J are TRBV7-2 and TRBJ2-3; 7 nucleotides align to TRBD2. Germline V gene sequence: CDR1 SGHTA, CDR2 FQGNSA. This CDR3 region has 16 residues. V shed 7 bases, J shed 1 base, and the junction held 11 bases outside the gene matches. The CDR3 DNA reads as TGTGCCAGCATTCCAGGTCAAAGCGGGGGCACAGATACGCAGTATTTT. This sequence encodes CASIPGQSGGTDTQYF. The full variable domain, completed using reference TRBV7-2 and TRBJ2-3, is GAGVSQSPSNKVTEKGKDVELRCDPISGHTALYWYRQSLGQGLEFLIYFQGNSAPDKSGLPSDRFSAERTGGSVSTLTIQRTQQEDSAVYLCASIPGQSGGTDTQYFGPGTRLTVL.

The rearrangement uses TRBV3-1 (or the pseudogene TRBV3-2) and TRBJ2-5, with TRBD2 identical over 9 bases. V was clipped by 0 bases and J by 5 bases; unmatched bases: 13. The CDR3 loop spans 18 amino acids. In germline, CDR1 is LGHDT, CDR2 YNNKEL (reference sequence). The CDR3 nucleotides are TGTGCCAGCAGCCAAGAGGGACTAGCAGGGGTGTCAGGGGAGACCCAGTACTTC. This gives the protein CASSQEGLAGVSGETQYF.

The chain couples TRBV4-1 to TRBJ1-2; 10 bases fit TRBD1. The CDR3 contains 21 residues. The germline V gene has CDR1 MGHRA and CDR2 YSYEKL. V dropped 5 bases and J dropped 2; count of bases not matched to a gene: 23. The CDR3 nucleotides read TGCGCCAGCAGCAGACTTCACTCCGGGACAGGGGAGAGGCGGTTAAACTATGGCTACACCTTC. It encodes CASSRLHSGTGERRLNYGYTF.

V usage is TRBV6-1 and J usage is TRBJ2-7; 9 bases map to TRBD2. The germline V gene has CDR1 MNHNS and CDR2 SASEGT. CDR3 size: 18 residues. V lost 3 bases to trimming and J lost 8 bases; unmatched junction nucleotides: 20. CDR3 sequence reads: CASSDTRGASGNPLQQYF. The CDR3 nucleotides are TGTGCCAGCAGTGACACGCGTGGGGCTAGCGGGAACCCCTTACAGCAGTACTTC.

This chain uses TRBV7-9 with TRBJ2-3, with D possibly matching TRBD2 (6 bases). Between the trimmed V and J ends, which lost 7 bases and 3 bases, there was a span of 20 bases. The CDR3 covers 16 residues. Germline-derived CDR1 and CDR2 are SEHNR and FQNEAQ (reference sequence). The CDR3 coding sequence is TGTGCCAGCATCCCATTGCTAACGGGAGAAACAGATACGCAGTATTTT. Translated, it gives CASIPLLTGETDTQYF.

This rearrangement joins TRBV19 to TRBJ1-1; a possible D gene is TRBD1 (6 bases). This CDR3 comprises 12 residues. Germline V lookup: CDR1 LNHDA, CDR2 SQIVND (reference sequence). Deletions cut 6 bases from V and 4 bases from J, with 9 bases between. The CDR3 is CASRQGATEAFF. The CDR3 DNA follows: TGTGCCAGTAGACAGGGAGCCACTGAAGCTTTCTTT.

The V and J genes are TRBV7-2 and TRBJ1-5; 9 positions match TRBD1. The V segment lost 5 bases and the J segment 2 bases; nucleotides outside the gene matches: 4. This CDR3 region has 15 residues. Germline V gene sequence: CDR1 SGHTA, CDR2 FQGNSA. CDR3 nucleotides: TGTGCCAGCAGCGACAGGGACAGGGGCAATCAGCCCCAGCATTTT. It codes for CASSDRDRGNQPQHF. Looking up the rest from reference TRBV7-2 and TRBJ1-5 gives the full variable domain: GAGVSQSPSNKVTEKGKDVELRCDPISGHTALYWYRQSLGQGLEFLIYFQGNSAPDKSGLPSDRFSAERTGGSVSTLTIQRTQQEDSAVYLCASSDRDRGNQPQHFGDGTRLSIL.

This sequence joins TRBV7-9 and TRBJ1-2; D gene unclear. The germline V and J ends were trimmed by 5 bases and 8 bases, with 18 bases remaining between them. The germline V gene has CDR1 SEHNR and CDR2 FQNEAQ (reference sequence). CDR3 length: 14 amino acids. In DNA, the CDR3 is TGTGCCAGCAGCGTCGTGTTGGGGAGTGGGGGCTACACCTTC. Its protein is CASSVVLGSGGYTF.

This chain links TRBV7-2 with TRBJ2-1, with TRBD2 matching 10 bases. The germline V gene has CDR1 SGHTA and CDR2 FQGNSA. The CDR3 sequence is 17 residues long. After removal of 6 bases from V and 9 bases from J, the junction contained 17 bases not matched to a gene. The CDR3 coding sequence is TGTGCCAGCAGATTATCGTCGGCGCTAGCGGGAGTTAGTGAGCAGTTCTTC. Translating it yields CASRLSSALAGVSEQFF.

V usage is TRBV3-1 (or the pseudogene TRBV3-2) and J usage is TRBJ1-1, with a weak D call TRBD1 (6 bases). Trimming shortened V by 1 base and J by 7 bases, and 13 bases separated the two germline ends. Germline values: CDR1 LGHDT, CDR2 YNNKEL (reference sequence). CDR3 size: 14 residues. CDR3 protein: CASSQVGGANEAFF. The CDR3 nucleotides are TGTGCCAGCAGCCAAGTCGGGGGGGCTAATGAAGCTTTCTTT.

The V gene is TRBV7-8, the J gene TRBJ1-3; TRBD1 matches 7 bases. Germline V CDR1 and CDR2: SGHVS, FQNEAQ. CDR3 length equals 16 residues. V shed 5 bases, J shed 4 bases, and the junction held 11 bases outside the gene matches. CDR3 loop: CASSQTQGGSGNTIYF. The CDR3 DNA follows: TGTGCCAGCAGCCAGACCCAAGGGGGCTCGGGAAACACCATATATTTT.

This clone was observed once. The V and J genes are TRBV5-6 and TRBJ1-2; D remains unclear. Looked up from germline, CDR1 is SGHDT and CDR2 is YYEEEE. V lost 1 base and J 3 bases, leaving 13 bases between the germline ends. The CDR3 length is 15 residues. The CDR3 nucleotides are TGTGCCAGCAGCTTGCGGCGGATGCTTTACTATGGCTACACCTTC. It is translated as CASSLRRMLYYGYTF.

V gene TRBV5-6 combines with J gene TRBJ2-3; TRBD2 might be the D (7 bases). The CDR3 extends over 16 amino acids. Germline V gene data show CDR1 as SGHDT and CDR2 as YYEEEE. The V and J ends lost 3 bases and 2 bases respectively, with 16 bases between them. The CDR3 DNA follows: TGTGCCAGCAGCTCCCTCCGTGCGGGGGCCACAGATACGCAGTATTTT. Amino acid sequence: CASSSLRAGATDTQYF.